This is a list of T cell receptor beta chains from one sample in a study of blood T cells in healthy people across ages. TCRdb processed the 5' RACE reads anew with MiXCR; each CDR3 protein has one entry. The data show about 1,500,000 distinct CDR3 sequences, roughly 28% seen once. Sequenced input: blood. These receptors all stem from a woman aged 25 to 45 in good health. Each CDR3 is given with its conserved first and last residue. Fields, in order: clone size, D gene, V gene, J gene, CDR3 DNA, CDR3 protein. D genes are given only for firm matches. Where a row states a size, it is once, few, many or the class of an expanded clone; other rows omit it.

abundance: many
d_gene: -
v_gene: TRBV15
j_gene: TRBJ2-7
CDR3nt: TGTGCCACCAGCAGAGATTTATCCAGGACAAACCACGAGCAGTACTTC
CDR3aa: CATSRDLSRTNHEQYF

abundance: few
d_gene: -
v_gene: TRBV29-1
j_gene: TRBJ2-5
CDR3nt: TGCAGCGTTCGTGTACAGGGCCAGTACCAAGAGACCCAGTACTTC
CDR3aa: CSVRVQGQYQETQYF

abundance: -
d_gene: -
v_gene: TRBV25-1
j_gene: TRBJ2-7
CDR3nt: TGTGCCAGCAGTGAAGATTTGGGACTCGGCGCTACGAAGCAGTACTTC
CDR3aa: CASSEDLGLGATKQYF

abundance: -
d_gene: -
v_gene: TRBV4-1
j_gene: TRBJ1-2
CDR3nt: TGCGCCAGCAGCCAAGATATCCCAACCAGGGGCAGGCATGGCTACACCTTC
CDR3aa: CASSQDIPTRGRHGYTF

abundance: once
d_gene: -
v_gene: TRBV7-9
j_gene: TRBJ1-1
CDR3nt: TGTGCCAGCAGCAACGGGGGGAGCACTGAAGCTTTCTTT
CDR3aa: CASSNGGSTEAFF

abundance: -
d_gene: -
v_gene: TRBV7-2
j_gene: TRBJ2-1
CDR3nt: TGTGCCAGCAGCTTAGTAGCGGCGGGAAGCTCGTACAATGAGCAGTTCTTC
CDR3aa: CASSLVAAGSSYNEQFF

abundance: -
d_gene: TRBD1
v_gene: TRBV4-1
j_gene: TRBJ1-2
CDR3nt: TGCGCCAGCAGCCAAGAGATGCGACAGGGGGCGGGTGGCTACACCTTC
CDR3aa: CASSQEMRQGAGGYTF

abundance: few
d_gene: -
v_gene: TRBV9
j_gene: TRBJ1-4
CDR3nt: TGTGCCAGCAGCGTTGTAGGGGAGGCCGAAAAACTGTTTTTT
CDR3aa: CASSVVGEAEKLFF

abundance: -
d_gene: TRBD1
v_gene: TRBV7-2
j_gene: TRBJ2-1
CDR3nt: TGTACCAGCAGCTTAGGGACAGGGGGCCGGTATGAGCAGTTCTTC
CDR3aa: CTSSLGTGGRYEQFF

abundance: -
d_gene: TRBD1
v_gene: TRBV5-6
j_gene: TRBJ1-1
CDR3nt: TGTGCCAGCAACCCGACAGGGCGCGGCACTGAAGCTTTCTTT
CDR3aa: CASNPTGRGTEAFF

abundance: -
d_gene: TRBD1
v_gene: TRBV29-1
j_gene: TRBJ2-1
CDR3nt: TGCAGCACAACAGACAGGGTGCCGTCCCACAATGAGCAGTTCTTC
CDR3aa: CSTTDRVPSHNEQFF

abundance: -
d_gene: -
v_gene: TRBV5-1
j_gene: TRBJ1-1
CDR3nt: TGCGCCAGCAGCTTCGGGACCTCGGCGGGTTTGGCTTTCTTT
CDR3aa: CASSFGTSAGLAFF

abundance: -
d_gene: TRBD2
v_gene: TRBV5-8
j_gene: TRBJ2-7
CDR3nt: TGTGCCAGCAGACCAGGACTAGCGGGAGCGAGGGAGTACTTC
CDR3aa: CASRPGLAGAREYF

abundance: few
d_gene: -
v_gene: TRBV27
j_gene: TRBJ1-1
CDR3nt: TGTGCCAGCAGTTACGGGAACATGAACACTGAAGCTTTCTTT
CDR3aa: CASSYGNMNTEAFF

abundance: many
d_gene: -
v_gene: TRBV6-5
j_gene: TRBJ2-7
CDR3nt: TGTGCCAGCAGTGAACGACTAGGATACGAGCAGTACTTC
CDR3aa: CASSERLGYEQYF

abundance: once
d_gene: -
v_gene: TRBV12-3/TRBV12-4
j_gene: TRBJ1-5
CDR3nt: TGTACCAGCACCTTGGGGTTAAATAGCAATCAGCCCCAGCATTTT
CDR3aa: CTSTLGLNSNQPQHF

abundance: many
d_gene: -
v_gene: TRBV20-1
j_gene: TRBJ2-7
CDR3nt: TGCAGTGCTAGAGTGCGGAACTCCTACGAGCAGTACTTC
CDR3aa: CSARVRNSYEQYF

abundance: -
d_gene: -
v_gene: TRBV7-2
j_gene: TRBJ2-5
CDR3nt: TGTGCCAGCAGCTTAGGTCCCCCGGGACTTTCTCAAGAGACCCAGTACTTC
CDR3aa: CASSLGPPGLSQETQYF

abundance: many
d_gene: -
v_gene: TRBV7-2
j_gene: TRBJ1-2
CDR3nt: TGTGCCAGCAGCTTAGGAGGCCAGGGTTATGGCTACACCTTC
CDR3aa: CASSLGGQGYGYTF

abundance: many
d_gene: TRBD1
v_gene: TRBV29-1
j_gene: TRBJ2-4
CDR3nt: TGCAGCGTTCGGGACAGGGGAACGGAGAACATTCAGTACTTC
CDR3aa: CSVRDRGTENIQYF

abundance: few
d_gene: -
v_gene: TRBV25-1
j_gene: TRBJ2-6
CDR3nt: TGTGCCAGCAGTGAATACACCGCCGGCTCTGGGGCCAACGTCCTGACTTTC
CDR3aa: CASSEYTAGSGANVLTF

abundance: -
d_gene: -
v_gene: TRBV5-1
j_gene: TRBJ1-2
CDR3nt: TGCGCCAGCACCGATCATAACTATGGCTACACCTTC
CDR3aa: CASTDHNYGYTF

abundance: -
d_gene: -
v_gene: TRBV5-1
j_gene: TRBJ1-1
CDR3nt: TGCGCCAGCAGAGTCGGAGGGAACACTGAAGCTTTCTTT
CDR3aa: CASRVGGNTEAFF

abundance: -
d_gene: -
v_gene: TRBV20-1
j_gene: TRBJ2-5
CDR3nt: TGCAGTGCCGTTAGGACTCCTCAAGAGACCCAGTACTTC
CDR3aa: CSAVRTPQETQYF

abundance: -
d_gene: -
v_gene: TRBV6-1
j_gene: TRBJ1-6
CDR3nt: TGTGCCAGCAGGGAACCCGCTGGGGAGTTAAATTCACCCCTCCACTTT
CDR3aa: CASREPAGELNSPLHF

abundance: once
d_gene: -
v_gene: TRBV7-2
j_gene: TRBJ2-3
CDR3nt: TGTGCCAGCAGCCCGCGGACGGCGGGGACGCAGTATTTT
CDR3aa: CASSPRTAGTQYF

abundance: many
d_gene: -
v_gene: TRBV5-1
j_gene: TRBJ2-7
CDR3nt: TGCGCCAGCAGCTTGGTAAGGGCAGCTTCCTACGAGCAGTACTTC
CDR3aa: CASSLVRAASYEQYF

abundance: -
d_gene: TRBD1
v_gene: TRBV14
j_gene: TRBJ1-1
CDR3nt: TGTGCCAGCAGCCAAGATTACGTCAGGGGGCGCCGGGCCACTGAAGCTTTCTTT
CDR3aa: CASSQDYVRGRRATEAFF